The present T cell receptor (beta chain) was sequenced within a study of cytomegalovirus exposure and HLA in healthy donors. Germline V gene lookup returns CDR1 MNHEY and CDR2 SMNVEV (reference sequence). V shed 3 bases, J shed 6 bases, and the junction held 12 bases outside the gene matches. CDR3 length: 17 residues. Primers included in the PCR were 60 Vbeta and 13 Jbeta primers. Libraries were prepared by immunoSEQ multiplex PCR; TCRdb keeps only in-frame clonotypes and omits some of them. This sample has about 120,000 clones, with about 80% found just once. The J gene is TRBJ2-1, the V gene TRBV27; 9 bases map to TRBD1. The TCR was taken from a woman younger than 35 in good health and CMV-seronegative. The sample comprised PBMCs. The CDR3 sequence is CASSFSLGTGKFNEQFF. In DNA, the CDR3 is TGTGCCAGCAGTTTTTCCCTGGGGACAGGGAAATTCAATGAGCAGTTCTTC.